The 30 T cell receptor beta chains below were found in one sample sequenced in a study of neoadjuvant nivolumab and ipilimumab in lung cancer. Here immunoSEQ multiplex PCR was the method, and the copy in TCRdb shows in-frame clones only, minus some. The table includes under 50,000 clones, 80% to 90% detected once. The sample consisted of blood, taken before neoadjuvant nivolumab, alone or with ipilimumab. Receptor source: an adult with non-small cell lung cancer. Some clones in this sample may be carry-over from other donors' samples.

This rearrangement joins TRBV6-5 to TRBJ2-7; D may be TRBD2 (6 bases). The CDR3 spans 16 residues. From germline, CDR1 is MNHEY and CDR2 SVGAGI. Trimming left V 0 bases short and J 1 base short, with 13 bases between. The CDR3 DNA sequence: TGTGCCAGCAGTTACTCCCTGGGGGGTTTTTCCTACGAGCAGTACTTC. This translates into CASSYSLGGFSYEQYF.

The chain employs TRBV10-3 and TRBJ2-1; 7 positions match TRBD2. CDR3 length: 18 amino acids. Germline CDR1 and CDR2: ENHRY and SYGVKD. Trimming took 10 bases from V and 0 from J; bases not matched to a gene: 18. This CDR3 is CATVTTLGRGSSYNEQFF. In nucleotides, the CDR3 is TGTGCCACCGTAACAACCCTAGGTCGCGGGAGCTCCTACAATGAGCAGTTCTTC.

V gene TRBV29-1 combines with J gene TRBJ2-2, with TRBD2 identical over 11 bases. This CDR3 comprises 16 residues. The germline CDR1 and CDR2 sequences are SQVTM and ANQGSEA. Trimming removed 6 bases from V and 4 bases from J; junction bases left unmatched: 10. CDR3 sequence reads: CSVLYTSGSSTGELFF. The CDR3 DNA reads TGCAGCGTCCTTTATACTAGCGGGAGTTCCACCGGGGAGCTGTTTTTT.

This chain uses TRBV18 with TRBJ2-7; 8 bases agree with TRBD2. The V segment lost 6 bases and the J segment 5 bases; nucleotides outside the gene matches: 9. This CDR3 is built from 14 residues. The germline V gene has CDR1 KGHSH and CDR2 LQKENI. The CDR3: CASSPGGARNEQYF. CDR3 coding DNA: TGTGCCAGCTCCCCGGGGGGGGCGCGGAACGAGCAGTACTTC.

This clone was detected only a few times. The chain employs TRBV28 and TRBJ2-7; D might be TRBD1 or TRBD2, each matching 6 bases. Germline lookup yields CDR1 MDHEN and CDR2 SYDVKM. The length of the CDR3 is 15 residues. V was shortened by 4 bases and J by 0 bases, with 13 bases between the two germline ends. CDR3 sequence (DNA): TGTGCCAGCAGTTCCCCGGGGGCGAGCTCCTACGAGCAGTACTTC. This sequence encodes CASSSPGASSYEQYF.

The chain couples TRBV18 to TRBJ2-1; no clear D gene. V was cut by 3 bases and J by 3 bases, with 6 bases left in between. Germline CDR1 and CDR2: KGHSH and LQKENI. CDR3 length equals 13 residues. CDR3 sequence reads: CASSPGHYNEQFF. DNA of the CDR3: TGTGCCAGCTCACCTGGCCACTACAATGAGCAGTTCTTC.

Only a few counts were recorded for this clone. V gene TRBV7-6 combines with J gene TRBJ1-1, with D unresolved. The V gene lost 1 base and the J gene lost 0 bases, with 9 bases spanning the gap. Germline V gene sequence: CDR1 SGHVS, CDR2 FNYEAQ. CDR3 length: 15 amino acids. CDR3 loop: CASSLDGHMNTEAFF. CDR3 DNA sequence: TGTGCCAGCAGCTTAGACGGGCACATGAACACTGAAGCTTTCTTT. Full variable domain (missing parts from reference TRBV7-6 and TRBJ1-1): GAGVSQSPRYKVTKRGQDVALRCDPISGHVSLYWYRQALGQGPEFLTYFNYEAQQDKSGLPNDRFSAERPEGSISTLTIQRTEQRDSAMYRCASSLDGHMNTEAFFGQGTRLTVV.

V usage is TRBV5-4 and J usage is TRBJ2-7; TRBD2 aligns across 9 bases. Germline V lookup: CDR1 SGHNT, CDR2 YYREEE (reference sequence). V dropped 4 bases and J dropped 4; count of bases not matched to a gene: 9. CDR3 length: 15 residues. The CDR3 region is CASSGGGTSSYEQYF. Written as DNA, the CDR3 is TGTGCCAGCAGCGGGGGAGGGACTAGCAGTTACGAGCAGTACTTC.

The chain joins TRBV11-2 to TRBJ1-1; D perhaps matches TRBD1 (5 bases). In germline, CDR1 is SGHAT, CDR2 FQNNGV. Trimming took off 1 base at V and 2 bases at J, with 11 bases between the two ends. The length of the CDR3 is 15 residues. CDR3 amino acids: CASSLAGSLNTEAFF. CDR3 nucleotide sequence: TGTGCCAGCAGCTTAGCAGGGTCCCTAAACACTGAAGCTTTCTTT.

The rearrangement joins TRBV14 to TRBJ2-1, with TRBD2 matching over 11 bases. The CDR3 is 16 residues long. J lost 3 bases, V lost 4 bases, and 5 bases had no gene match. CDR1 is SGHDN and CDR2 is FVKESK in the germline V gene. The DNA for the CDR3 is TGTGCCAGCAGCCGCCCGACTAGCGGGATCTACAATGAGCAGTTCTTC. This translates into CASSRPTSGIYNEQFF.

CDR3: CASSLEGVSDNQPQHF. The CDR3 DNA is TGCGCCAGCAGCTTGGAAGGCGTATCGGACAATCAGCCCCAGCATTTT. The chain has TRBV5-1 and TRBJ1-5; D uncertain. Germline V gene sequence: CDR1 SGHRS, CDR2 YFSETQ. The CDR3 is 16 residues long. The V end lost 0 bases, the J end lost 3 bases, and 13 bases lay between the germline ends. Together with reference TRBV5-1 and TRBJ1-5, the CDR3 gives the full variable domain: KAGVTQTPRYLIKTRGQQVTLSCSPISGHRSVSWYQQTPGQGLQFLFEYFSETQRNKGNFPGRFSGRQFSNSRSEMNVSTLELGDSALYLCASSLEGVSDNQPQHFGDGTRLSIL.

The CDR3 loop is CASSPSLRATNEKLFF. The DNA of the CDR3 is TGTGCCAGCAGCCCCAGTCTTCGAGCAACTAATGAAAAACTGTTTTTT. V gene TRBV14 combines with J gene TRBJ1-4, with D hard to call. CDR1 and CDR2 from the germline V gene are SGHDN and FVKESK. With 4 bases removed from V and 0 bases from J, the gap between germline ends came to 12 bases. The CDR3 has 16 residues.

The chain recombines TRBV5-4 with TRBJ2-5; perhaps TRBD2 as D (6 bases). Trimming took off 4 bases at V and 4 bases at J, with 11 bases between the two ends. The V gene's germline CDR1 is SGHNT and CDR2 YYREEE (reference sequence). The CDR3 runs 13 residues. DNA of the CDR3: TGTGCCAGCAGCGAAGGGACTTTAGAGACCCAGTACTTC. It specifies CASSEGTLETQYF.

The chain couples TRBV29-1 to TRBJ1-1; D is possibly TRBD1 (5 bases). With 1 base removed from V and 3 bases from J, the gap between germline ends came to 9 bases. Germline V CDR1 and CDR2: SQVTM, ANQGSEA. The CDR3 has 13 residues. DNA for the CDR3: TGCAGCGTTGAAGTTGGGGGGGACACTGAAGCTTTCTTT. Amino acid sequence: CSVEVGGDTEAFF. The complete variable domain, with remaining parts taken from reference TRBV29-1 and TRBJ1-1, reads SAVISQKPSRDICQRGTSLTIQCQVDSQVTMMFWYRQQPGQSLTLIATANQGSEATYESGFVIDKFPISRPNLTFSTLTVSNMSPEDSSIYLCSVEVGGDTEAFFGQGTRLTVV.

The chain links TRBV25-1 to TRBJ2-5; D gene uncertain. Germline V gene data show CDR1 as MGHDK and CDR2 as SYGVNS. Between the trimmed V and J ends, which lost 5 bases and 2 bases, there was a span of 9 bases. The CDR3 extends over 13 amino acids. CDR3 amino acids: CASSLSGQETQYF. The CDR3 DNA reads as TGTGCCAGCAGTCTTTCTGGTCAAGAGACCCAGTACTTC.

The genes are TRBV4-1 and TRBJ1-5, with TRBD1 as a possible D gene (5 bases). Germline loops: CDR1 MGHRA, CDR2 YSYEKL. V was clipped by 8 bases and J by 3 bases, with 17 bases between them. The CDR3 extends over 15 amino acids. In DNA, the CDR3 is TGCGCCAGCGGCAATGGGGCAGGAAACAATCAGCCCCAGCATTTT. Residues: CASGNGAGNNQPQHF.

This clone was seen more than once but under ten times. The J gene is TRBJ2-2, the V gene TRBV6-1; the match to TRBD2 covers 7 bases. V was pared by 11 bases and J by 0 bases, with 3 bases of the junction left unmatched. This CDR3 is 13 amino acids long. Germline loops: CDR1 MNHNS, CDR2 SASEGT. The DNA of the CDR3 is TGTGCCTTAGGACTAGCGAACACCGGGGAGCTGTTTTTT. Translated, it gives CALGLANTGELFF.

The chain links TRBV5-1 to TRBJ2-5; 8 nucleotides agree with TRBD1. Germline assignment: CDR1 SGHRS and CDR2 YFSETQ. J lost 5 bases, V lost 0 bases, and 6 bases had no gene match. The CDR3 extends over 15 amino acids. The chain's CDR3 is CASSLATGDGETQYF. CDR3 sequence (DNA): TGCGCCAGCAGCTTGGCGACAGGGGATGGGGAGACCCAGTACTTC.

The gene calls are TRBV10-3 and TRBJ2-5, with 12 bases that match TRBD2. There are 14 residues in the CDR3. Germline assignment: CDR1 ENHRY and CDR2 SYGVKD. V shed 4 bases, J shed 5 bases, and the junction held 2 bases outside the gene matches. The DNA of the CDR3 is TGTGCCATCAGTGCCCTAGCGGGAGGGGAGACCCAGTACTTC. Translated, it gives CAISALAGGETQYF.

V gene TRBV7-6 combines with J gene TRBJ2-5, with 7 bases fitting TRBD1. The CDR3 is made up of 14 amino acids. In germline, CDR1 is SGHVS, CDR2 FNYEAQ. V lost 2 bases and J lost 5; bases outside the gene matches: 5. For the CDR3, the DNA is TGTGCCAGCAGCTTAACTGGGACAGTCGAGACCCAGTACTTC. Translation: CASSLTGTVETQYF.

This clone has only a few counts. CDR3 region: CATSIDRGPNEQYF. In nucleotides, the CDR3 is TGTGCCACCAGCATTGACAGGGGGCCCAACGAGCAGTACTTC. The chain couples TRBV15 to TRBJ2-7; 10 nucleotides line up with TRBD1. The CDR3 runs to 14 residues. Germline CDR1 and CDR2: LNHNV and YYDKDF (reference sequence). The V gene end was trimmed by 4 bases and the J gene end by 5 bases; junction bases not matched to a gene: 5. Together with reference TRBV15 and TRBJ2-7, the CDR3 gives the full variable domain: DAMVIQNPRYQVTQFGKPVTLSCSQTLNHNVMYWYQQKSSQAPKLLFHYYDKDFNNEADTPDNFQSRRPNTSFCFLDIRSPGLGDTAMYLCATSIDRGPNEQYFGPGTRLTVT.

The genes are TRBV5-1 and TRBJ2-7, with TRBD2 as a possible D gene (6 bases). With 3 bases removed from V and 0 bases from J, the gap between germline ends came to 13 bases. The CDR3 has 15 residues. Germline V CDR1 and CDR2: SGHRS, YFSETQ. The CDR3 reads CASSSISGSSYEQYF. The CDR3 DNA sequence: TGCGCCAGCAGCTCAATTAGCGGATCCTCCTACGAGCAGTACTTC. Looking up the rest from reference TRBV5-1 and TRBJ2-7 gives the full variable domain: KAGVTQTPRYLIKTRGQQVTLSCSPISGHRSVSWYQQTPGQGLQFLFEYFSETQRNKGNFPGRFSGRQFSNSRSEMNVSTLELGDSALYLCASSSISGSSYEQYFGPGTRLTVT.

This clone appeared once. The chain combines TRBV2 with TRBJ2-5, with 12 bases aligning to TRBD1. This CDR3 is built from 15 residues. CDR1 is SNHLY and CDR2 is FYNNEI in the germline V gene. With V trimmed by 5 bases and J by 5 bases, 6 bases remained unmatched. CDR3 nucleotides: TGTGCCAGCAGTACCGGGACAGGGGGCTTCGAGACCCAGTACTTC. It specifies CASSTGTGGFETQYF.

J is TRBJ1-4 and V is TRBV5-1; D may be TRBD1 (6 bases). CDR1 and CDR2 (germline): SGHRS, YFSETQ. The V and J ends lost 0 bases and 8 bases respectively, with 8 bases between them. The CDR3 extends over 13 amino acids. This chain's CDR3 is CASSLGGAEKLFF. For the CDR3, the DNA is TGCGCCAGCAGCTTGGGGGGGGCCGAAAAACTGTTTTTT.

The CDR3 here is CASSLTGSQETQYF. CDR3 bases: TGTGCCAGCAGCTTAACGGGATCTCAAGAGACCCAGTACTTC. This rearrangement joins TRBV7-3 to TRBJ2-5; no clear D gene. Per germline, CDR1 SGHTA and CDR2 FQGTGA. The V gene lost 0 bases and the J gene lost 2 bases, with 7 bases spanning the gap. The CDR3 consists of 14 residues.

This chain links TRBV6-1 with TRBJ2-1; 9 positions match TRBD1. Unmatched junction bases numbered 5, after V lost 8 bases and J lost 12 bases. The CDR3 spans 11 residues. Germline-derived CDR1 and CDR2 are MNHNS and SASEGT. The CDR3 spells CASPDRGRQFF. The CDR3 DNA follows: TGTGCCAGCCCGGACAGGGGCAGGCAGTTCTTC.

The J gene is TRBJ2-7, the V gene TRBV6-4; 10 bases line up with TRBD2. With 6 bases clipped from V and 4 bases from J, the junction kept 9 bases outside the gene matches. Germline CDR1 MRHNA, CDR2 SNTAGT. CDR3 size: 15 residues. CDR3 in DNA: TGTGCCAGCAGCGATCTAGCGGGAGTTACGTACGAGCAGTACTTC. This gives the protein CASSDLAGVTYEQYF.

The chain carries TRBV15 and TRBJ2-1, with 13 nucleotides matching TRBD2. Germline V gene sequence: CDR1 LNHNV, CDR2 YYDKDF (reference sequence). This CDR3 has 20 residues. The V and J ends lost 0 bases and 4 bases, in that order; junction bases with no gene match: 12. CDR3 in DNA: TGTGCCACCAGCAGAGATTCCCCTTTGGGACTAGCGGGATTTTACAATGAGCAGTTCTTC. Translation: CATSRDSPLGLAGFYNEQFF.

V usage is TRBV11-2 and J usage is TRBJ1-4; D remains ambiguous. Deletions cut 5 bases from V and 13 bases from J, with 14 bases between. This CDR3 comprises 12 residues. The germline V gene encodes CDR1 SGHAT and CDR2 FQNNGV. Written as DNA, the CDR3 is TGTGCCAGCAGCCTATCTCGGGTGGGACTGTTTTTT. Its protein product is CASSLSRVGLFF.

The sample holds one count of this clone. The chain combines TRBV7-6 with TRBJ2-1; TRBD2 matches 13 bases. The CDR3 sequence is 14 residues long. Looked up from germline, CDR1 is SGHVS and CDR2 is FNYEAQ. V dropped 5 bases and J dropped 8; count of bases not matched to a gene: 3. The CDR3, as DNA: TGTGCCAGCAGCCCGACTAGCGGGAGGTATGAGCAGTTCTTC. Translation: CASSPTSGRYEQFF.